This TCR beta chain was identified in a study of response to subunit inactivated influenza vaccine. This clonotype was counted many times. What it recognizes is unknown. In germline, CDR1 is SGHTA, CDR2 FQGTGA. Trimming cost V 5 bases and J 0 bases, with 12 bases left between them. This CDR3 is built from 15 residues. Study findings and constraints: Few additional T cells are recruited per seasonal influenza vaccination, authors suggested.

TCRdb re-derived calls from the RT-PCR reads in MiXCR, one entry per CDR3 protein. The sample shows 700,000 to 800,000 distinct CDR3 sequences, roughly 20% of them seen only once. The sequence derives from a man aged 45 to 65 who received an inactivated influenza vaccine. The sequenced sample was PBMCs from blood, obtained 4 to 6 days after vaccination. The rearrangement joins TRBV7-3 to TRBJ2-3, with D perhaps TRBD2 (6 bases). CDR3 sequence: CASSLLASSTDTQYF. The CDR3 nucleotides read TGTGCCAGCAGCCTCCTAGCGTCTAGCACAGATACGCAGTATTTT.